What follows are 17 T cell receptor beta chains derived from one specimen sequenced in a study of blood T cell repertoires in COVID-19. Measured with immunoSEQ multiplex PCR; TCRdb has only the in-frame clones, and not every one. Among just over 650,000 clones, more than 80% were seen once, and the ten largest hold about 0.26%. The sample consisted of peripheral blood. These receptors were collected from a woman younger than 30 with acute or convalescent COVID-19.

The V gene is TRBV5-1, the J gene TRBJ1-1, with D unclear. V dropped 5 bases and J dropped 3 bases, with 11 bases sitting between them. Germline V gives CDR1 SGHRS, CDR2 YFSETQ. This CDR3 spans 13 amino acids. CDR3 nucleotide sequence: TGCGCCAGCAGTGCTTATCAGGACACTGAAGCTTTCTTT. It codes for CASSAYQDTEAFF. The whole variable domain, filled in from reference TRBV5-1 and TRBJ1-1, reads KAGVTQTPRYLIKTRGQQVTLSCSPISGHRSVSWYQQTPGQGLQFLFEYFSETQRNKGNFPGRFSGRQFSNSRSEMNVSTLELGDSALYLCASSAYQDTEAFFGQGTRLTVV.

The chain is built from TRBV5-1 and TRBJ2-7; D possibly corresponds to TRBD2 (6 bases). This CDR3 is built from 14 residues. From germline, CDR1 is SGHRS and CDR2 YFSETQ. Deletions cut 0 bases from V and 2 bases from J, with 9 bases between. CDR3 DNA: TGCGCCAGCAGCTTGGATAGCGGCACCTACGAGCAGTACTTC. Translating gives CASSLDSGTYEQYF.

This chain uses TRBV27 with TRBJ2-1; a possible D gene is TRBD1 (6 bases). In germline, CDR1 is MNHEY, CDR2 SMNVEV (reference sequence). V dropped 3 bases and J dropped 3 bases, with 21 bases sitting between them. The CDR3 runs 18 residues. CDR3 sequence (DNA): TGTGCCAGCAGTTTTGCTCCTGGACAGACGGTTCTCTACAATGAGCAGTTCTTC. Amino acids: CASSFAPGQTVLYNEQFF.

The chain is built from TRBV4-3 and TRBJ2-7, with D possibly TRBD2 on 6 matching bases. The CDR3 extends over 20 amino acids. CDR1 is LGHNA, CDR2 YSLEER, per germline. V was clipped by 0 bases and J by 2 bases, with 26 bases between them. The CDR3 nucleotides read TGCGCCAGCAGCCAAGATTATTTTAGGTGGGAGGAGGATCTCCCCTACGAGCAGTACTTC. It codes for CASSQDYFRWEEDLPYEQYF.

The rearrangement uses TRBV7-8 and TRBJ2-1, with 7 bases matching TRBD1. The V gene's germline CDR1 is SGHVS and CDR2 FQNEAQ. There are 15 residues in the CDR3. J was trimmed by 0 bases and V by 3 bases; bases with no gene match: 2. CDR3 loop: CASSFRGSSYNEQFF. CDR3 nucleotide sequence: TGTGCCAGCAGCTTCAGGGGGAGCTCCTACAATGAGCAGTTCTTC.

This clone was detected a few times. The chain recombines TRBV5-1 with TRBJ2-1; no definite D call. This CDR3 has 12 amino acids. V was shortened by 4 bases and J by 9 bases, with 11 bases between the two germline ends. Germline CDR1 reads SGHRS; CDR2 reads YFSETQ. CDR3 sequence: CASSIPVSEQFF. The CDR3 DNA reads TGCGCCAGCAGCATACCAGTCAGTGAGCAGTTCTTC.

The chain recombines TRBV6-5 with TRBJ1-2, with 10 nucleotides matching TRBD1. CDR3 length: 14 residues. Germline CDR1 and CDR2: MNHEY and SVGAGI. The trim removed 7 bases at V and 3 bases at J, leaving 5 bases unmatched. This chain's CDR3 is CASIAGTGDYGYTF. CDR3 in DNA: TGTGCCAGCATCGCCGGGACAGGGGACTATGGCTACACCTTC.

Here the CDR3 DNA reads TGTGCCAGCAGGCCCCTGACAGAGTCTCCATATGGCTACACCTTC. Translating it yields CASRPLTESPYGYTF. V gene TRBV6-5 combines with J gene TRBJ1-2, with D possibly TRBD1 on 5 matching bases. CDR3 length: 15 residues. V lost 6 bases to trimming and J lost 5 bases, with 19 bases between them. Per germline, CDR1 MNHEY and CDR2 SVGAGI.

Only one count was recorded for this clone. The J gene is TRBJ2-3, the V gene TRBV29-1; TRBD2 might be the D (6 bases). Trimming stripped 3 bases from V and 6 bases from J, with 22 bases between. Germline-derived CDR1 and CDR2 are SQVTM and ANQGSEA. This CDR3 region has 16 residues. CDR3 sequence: CSVDVGTLSYKDTQYF. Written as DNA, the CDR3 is TGCAGCGTTGACGTGGGGACTCTTTCTTATAAGGATACGCAGTATTTT.

In DNA form, the CDR3 reads TGTGCCAGCAGTTACCGAAGCTCAGATACGCAGTATTTT. Translating gives CASSYRSSDTQYF. The rearrangement joins TRBV6-2 or TRBV6-3 to TRBJ2-3; D is undetermined. Germline V gene data show CDR1 as MNHEY and CDR2 as SVGEGT. This CDR3 is built from 13 residues. With 2 bases removed from V and 4 bases from J, the gap between germline ends came to 7 bases.

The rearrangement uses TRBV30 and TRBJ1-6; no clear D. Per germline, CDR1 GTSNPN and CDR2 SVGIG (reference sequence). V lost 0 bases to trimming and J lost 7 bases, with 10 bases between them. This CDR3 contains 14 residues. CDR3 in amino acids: CAWSVSRSNSPLHF. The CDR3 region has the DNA TGTGCCTGGAGTGTTTCACGGTCAAATTCACCCCTCCACTTT.

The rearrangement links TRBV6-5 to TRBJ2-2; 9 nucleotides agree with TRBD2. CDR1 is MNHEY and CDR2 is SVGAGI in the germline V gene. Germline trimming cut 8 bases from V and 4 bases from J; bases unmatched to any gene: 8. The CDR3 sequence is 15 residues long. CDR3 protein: CASGGGGAGTGELFF. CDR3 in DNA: TGTGCCAGCGGCGGCGGGGGGGCTGGCACCGGGGAGCTGTTTTTT.

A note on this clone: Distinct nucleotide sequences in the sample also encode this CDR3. The CDR3 DNA is TGTGCCAGCAGCTCCAGGGGGAATCAGCCCCAGCATTTT. Translation: CASSSRGNQPQHF. The V gene is TRBV7-2, the J gene TRBJ1-5; 7 nucleotides align to TRBD1. CDR1 is SGHTA and CDR2 is FQGNSA in the germline V gene. Losses at the gene ends were 4 bases for V and 4 bases for J; bases not matched to a gene: 1. The CDR3 covers 13 residues.

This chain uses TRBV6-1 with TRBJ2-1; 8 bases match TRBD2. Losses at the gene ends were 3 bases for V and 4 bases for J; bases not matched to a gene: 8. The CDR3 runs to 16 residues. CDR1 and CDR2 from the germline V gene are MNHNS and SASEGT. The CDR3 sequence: CASSDLAGRKYNEQFF. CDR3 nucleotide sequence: TGTGCCAGCAGTGACTTAGCGGGGAGGAAATACAATGAGCAGTTCTTC.

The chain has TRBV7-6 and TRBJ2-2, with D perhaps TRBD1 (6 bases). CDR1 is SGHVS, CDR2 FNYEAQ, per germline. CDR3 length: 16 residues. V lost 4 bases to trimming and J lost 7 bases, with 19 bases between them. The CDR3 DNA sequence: TGTGCCAGCAGCTCCCCCCGACCAGGGGTTTACGGGGAGCTGTTTTTT. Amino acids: CASSSPRPGVYGELFF.

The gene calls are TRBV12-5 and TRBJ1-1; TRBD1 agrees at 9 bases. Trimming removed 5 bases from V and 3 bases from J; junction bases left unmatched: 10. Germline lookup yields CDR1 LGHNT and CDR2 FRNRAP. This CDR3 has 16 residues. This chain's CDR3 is CASGPPRDRAYTEAFF. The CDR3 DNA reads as TGTGCTAGTGGTCCGCCCCGGGACAGGGCTTACACTGAAGCTTTCTTT.

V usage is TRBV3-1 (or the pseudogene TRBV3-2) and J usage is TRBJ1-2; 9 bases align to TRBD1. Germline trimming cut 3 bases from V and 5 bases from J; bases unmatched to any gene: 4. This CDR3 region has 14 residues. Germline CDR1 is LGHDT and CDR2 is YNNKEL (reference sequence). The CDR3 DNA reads TGTGCCAGCAGCCAGCTGGACAGGGGATATGGCTACACCTTC. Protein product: CASSQLDRGYGYTF.